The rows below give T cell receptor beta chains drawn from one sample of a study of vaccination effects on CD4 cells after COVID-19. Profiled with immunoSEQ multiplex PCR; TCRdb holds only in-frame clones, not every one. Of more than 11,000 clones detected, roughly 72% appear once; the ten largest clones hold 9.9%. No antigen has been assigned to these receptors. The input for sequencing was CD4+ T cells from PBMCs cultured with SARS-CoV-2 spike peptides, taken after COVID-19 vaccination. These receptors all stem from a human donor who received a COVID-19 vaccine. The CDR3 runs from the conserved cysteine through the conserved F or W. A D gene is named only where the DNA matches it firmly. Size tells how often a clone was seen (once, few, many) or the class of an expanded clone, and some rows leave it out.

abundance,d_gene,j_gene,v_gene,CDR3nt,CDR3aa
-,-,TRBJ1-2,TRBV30,TGTGCCTGGAGGGTTGGGGGCGGTGGCTACACCTTC,CAWRVGGGGYTF
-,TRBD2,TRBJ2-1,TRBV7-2,TGTGCCAGCGGAGGGGGACTAGCGGGGAATGAGCAGTTCTTC,CASGGGLAGNEQFF
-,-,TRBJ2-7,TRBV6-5,TGTGCCAGCAGTTACGCCTCCCGGGGCACCTACGAGCAGTACTTC,CASSYASRGTYEQYF
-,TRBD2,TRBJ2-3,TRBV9,TGTGCCAGCAGCCCCATCGGTGGACTAGCGGGGGGGCACACAGATACGCAGTATTTT,CASSPIGGLAGGHTDTQYF
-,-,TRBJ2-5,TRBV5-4,TGTGCCAGCAGCCTGGAGGGACCGCGGGAGACCCAGTACTTC,CASSLEGPRETQYF
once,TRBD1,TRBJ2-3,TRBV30,TGTGCCTGGAGGTCGCAGGGGGCAGGGGCAGATACGCAGTATTTT,CAWRSQGAGADTQYF
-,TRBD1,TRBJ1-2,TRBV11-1,TGTGCCAGCAGCTCCAGACAGGGGGGCGGCTACACCTTC,CASSSRQGGGYTF
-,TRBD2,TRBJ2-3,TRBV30,TGTGCCTGGGCTAGCGGGAGGGGTAAGAGCACAGATACGCAGTATTTT,CAWASGRGKSTDTQYF
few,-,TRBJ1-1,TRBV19,TGTGCCAGTACATGGAGTGGCACTGAAGCTTTCTTT,CASTWSGTEAFF
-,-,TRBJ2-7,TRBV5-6,TGTGCCAGCAGCCCGGACGGCTCCTCCTACGAGCAGTACTTC,CASSPDGSSYEQYF
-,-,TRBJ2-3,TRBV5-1,TGCGCCAGCAGCTTGGCGGGATCCTTTACAGATACGCAGTATTTT,CASSLAGSFTDTQYF
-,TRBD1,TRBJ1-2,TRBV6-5,TGTGCCAGCAGCGGACAGGGGGCTAACTATGGCTACACCTTC,CASSGQGANYGYTF
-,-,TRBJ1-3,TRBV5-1,TGCGCCAGCAGCTTGTGGGGGAATTCTGGAAACACCATATATTTT,CASSLWGNSGNTIYF
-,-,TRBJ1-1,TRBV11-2,TGTGCCAGCAGGTTCAACATGCGGGGTGGGACTGAAGCTTTCTTT,CASRFNMRGGTEAFF
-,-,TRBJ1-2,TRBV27,TGTGCCAGTTCGACAGCGGTTAACTATGGCTACACCTTC,CASSTAVNYGYTF
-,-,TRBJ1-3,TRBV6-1,TGTGCCAGCAGTGAACAAAGCAGCTACTCTGGAAACACCATATATTTT,CASSEQSSYSGNTIYF
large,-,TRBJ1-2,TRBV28,TGTGCCAGCAGTTTCCTCCAGGGGAACTATGGCTACACCTTC,CASSFLQGNYGYTF
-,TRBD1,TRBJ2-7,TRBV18,TGTGCCAGCTCGGCCGGGACAGGGGCCTACGAGCAGTACTTC,CASSAGTGAYEQYF
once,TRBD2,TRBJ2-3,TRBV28,TGTGCCAGCAGTTTCCTAGCGGGAGCTTATCGGGGGAACACAGATACGCAGTATTTT,CASSFLAGAYRGNTDTQYF
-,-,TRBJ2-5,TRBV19,TGTGCCAGTAGTATTATAGAGGGAGAGACCCAGTACTTC,CASSIIEGETQYF
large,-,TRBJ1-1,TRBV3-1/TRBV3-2,TGTGCCAGCAGCCAAGCGGGGGGAAGGGGTGAAGCTTTCTTT,CASSQAGGRGEAFF
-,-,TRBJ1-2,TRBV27,TGTGCCAGCAGTTCCCCCACGCGGGCGGGGAAAGGAAAATATGGCTACACCTTC,CASSSPTRAGKGKYGYTF